The source of this T cell receptor (beta chain) is a study of human CD8 memory T cell subsets. Enrichment for total CD8+ T cells was performed by negative magnetic separation. Extraction of RNA, which was performed with an RNeasy Mini Kit, drew on duplicate vials of about 160,000 sorted CD8+ T cells per subset. Germline V gene lookup returns CDR1 MDHEN and CDR2 SYDVKM. This CDR3 region has 14 residues. Libraries targeted TCR beta using 5' RACE with UMIs. Using the 5' RACE reads, TCRdb records one entry per CDR3 protein without DNA. This sample's table has 4,500 to 6,000 distinct CDR3 sequences. This clonotype is identified as medium-sized from frequency. Its target is unknown. Study-wide results and caveats: When compared with each other, stem-like memory and precursor exhausted T cell repertoires showed minimal overlap.

Sequenced sample: CD8+ T cells from PBMCs. The rearrangement uses TRBV28 and TRBJ2-1. This TCR derives from a human donor in good health. This CDR3 is CASSPSSSYNEQFF.